The rows below give T cell receptor beta chains drawn from one sample of a study of human T cells and chemical hapten exposure. MiXCR, applied by TCRdb to the RACE reads, yields one record per CDR3 protein. In the table there are 45,000 to 60,000 distinct CDR3 sequences, about an eighth of which are singletons. The sample here was whole blood, taken in connection with sensitization to the hapten diphenylcyclopropenone (DPC). These receptors all come from a man under 40 with alopecia areata. Some clones in this sample may be carry-over from other donors' samples. Both conserved end residues are part of each CDR3. D genes are given only for firm matches. Where a row states a size, it is once, few, many or the class of an expanded clone; other rows omit it.

-	TRBJ2-1	-	TRBV5-1	CASSLDSLYNEQFF	TGCGCCAGCAGCTTGGACTCCCTTTACAATGAGCAGTTCTTC
TRBD2	TRBJ2-1	-	TRBV20-1	CSAILGTTMYNEQFF	TGCAGTGCTATACTCGGGACTACCATGTACAATGAGCAGTTCTTC
-	TRBJ1-1	few	TRBV7-8	CASSPRDLSTEAFF	TGTGCCAGCAGCCCGCGGGACCTTTCCACTGAAGCTTTCTTT
TRBD2	TRBJ2-7	many	TRBV20-1	CSASPQRGFSYEQYF	TGCAGTGCTAGCCCTCAGCGGGGTTTCTCCTACGAGCAGTACTTC
-	TRBJ1-2	-	TRBV2	CASRREGRGSGYPF	TGTGCCAGCAGGCGGGAGGGCAGGGGCTCCGGCTACCCCTTC
-	TRBJ1-2	-	TRBV2	CASVRGVNYGYTF	TGTGCCAGCGTGAGGGGTGTTAACTATGGCTACACCTTC
-	TRBJ2-7	many	TRBV5-1	CASSLTIPGQIYEQYF	TGCGCCAGCAGCTTGACTATCCCGGGACAAATCTACGAGCAGTACTTC
-	TRBJ2-1	many	TRBV18	CASSLMKSSYNEQFF	TGTGCCAGCTCACTTATGAAAAGCTCCTACAATGAGCAGTTCTTC
TRBD2	TRBJ2-1	few	TRBV12-5	CASGSLSGGAREQFF	TGTGCTAGTGGTTCCTTGAGCGGGGGGGCTCGGGAGCAGTTCTTC
-	TRBJ2-1	many	TRBV12-3/TRBV12-4	CASSPSRMGVEQFF	TGTGCCAGCAGCCCGAGCAGAATGGGGGTTGAGCAGTTCTTC
-	TRBJ1-6	-	TRBV9	CASSVEGQGNSPLHF	TGTGCCAGCAGCGTAGAGGGTCAGGGCAATTCACCCCTCCACTTT
-	TRBJ2-7	many	TRBV6-2/TRBV6-3	CASSNTPPEQYF	TGTGCCAGCAGCAACACTCCCCCCGAGCAGTACTTC
-	TRBJ1-1	many	TRBV20-1	CSARGRHTEAFF	TGCAGTGCTCGTGGACGGCACACTGAAGCTTTCTTT
-	TRBJ1-1	-	TRBV6-1	CASSPYMNTEAFF	TGTGCCAGCAGTCCTTATATGAACACTGAAGCTTTCTTT
-	TRBJ2-3	few	TRBV3-1	CASSRFPDTQYF	TGTGCCAGCAGCCGTTTCCCAGATACGCAGTATTTT
TRBD2	TRBJ2-5	-	TRBV3-1	CASGGGPTGTQYF	TGTGCCAGCGGGGGGGGTCCGACTGGAACCCAGTACTTC
-	TRBJ2-3	many	TRBV13	CASSLLDTQYF	TGTGCCAGCAGCTTACTAGATACGCAGTATTTT
-	TRBJ2-5	-	TRBV4-1	CASSQGALGRETQYF	TGCGCCAGCAGCCAAGGGGCCTTAGGTCGAGAGACCCAGTACTTC
-	TRBJ1-2	medium-sized	TRBV14	CASSQGRVAYGYTF	TGTGCCAGCAGCCAAGGCAGGGTGGCCTATGGCTACACCTTC
-	TRBJ2-7	few	TRBV7-2	CASSPDSETYEQYF	TGTGCCAGCAGCCCAGACAGTGAGACCTACGAGCAGTACTTC
-	TRBJ1-1	many	TRBV7-6	CASSLAQGNTEAFF	TGTGCCAGCAGCTTAGCGCAGGGGAACACTGAAGCTTTCTTT
TRBD1	TRBJ2-7	many	TRBV5-1	CASSLAGAGGRHEQYF	TGCGCCAGCAGCTTGGCCGGGGCAGGGGGCAGACACGAGCAGTACTTC
-	TRBJ2-6	many	TRBV6-1	CASSLRSGANVLTF	TGTGCCAGCAGTCTAAGATCGGGGGCCAACGTCCTGACTTTC
TRBD1	TRBJ1-5	many	TRBV18	CASSLGQENQPQHF	TGTGCCAGCTCACTGGGACAGGAGAATCAGCCCCAGCATTTT
-	TRBJ2-1	many	TRBV6-2/TRBV6-3	CASSKTELFGHTF	TGTGCCAGCAGTAAAACCGAACTTTTCGGTCATACCTTC
-	TRBJ2-1	many	TRBV20-1	CSARANGINEQFF	TGCAGTGCCCGAGCGAACGGTATCAATGAGCAGTTCTTC
TRBD1	TRBJ2-7	few	TRBV6-6	CASSYSRDRGRGEQYF	TGTGCCAGCAGTTACTCCCGGGACAGGGGTCGGGGCGAGCAGTACTTC
-	TRBJ2-2	many	TRBV2	CASSPRDTGELFF	TGTGCCAGCAGCCCCAGAGACACCGGGGAGCTGTTTTTT
TRBD1	TRBJ1-1	many	TRBV7-9	CASSPPPRTGERAVDTEAFF	TGTGCCAGCAGCCCCCCCCCCCGGACAGGGGAGAGGGCTGTGGACACTGAAGCTTTCTTT
-	TRBJ1-1	many	TRBV2	CASGHPKDTEAFF	TGTGCCAGCGGGCACCCGAAGGACACTGAAGCTTTCTTT
TRBD1	TRBJ1-1	many	TRBV12-3/TRBV12-4	CASSLPGGYTEAFF	TGTGCCAGCAGTTTACCAGGGGGTTACACTGAAGCTTTCTTT
-	TRBJ2-2	many	TRBV28	CASSSYRNTGELFF	TGTGCCAGCAGTTCATACAGGAACACCGGGGAGCTGTTTTTT
-	TRBJ2-2	few	TRBV11-2	CASKFRNTGELFF	TGTGCCAGCAAATTCAGGAACACCGGGGAGCTGTTTTTT
-	TRBJ2-7	-	TRBV10-2	CASSGQYEQYF	TGCGCCAGCAGTGGGCAGTACGAGCAGTACTTC
TRBD1	TRBJ1-2	few	TRBV5-1	CASSEQGDYGYTF	TGCGCCAGCTCCGAACAGGGGGACTATGGCTACACCTTC
TRBD1	TRBJ1-6	few	TRBV20-1	CSARAGTGGSSPLHF	TGCAGTGCTAGAGCCGGGACAGGGGGTTCCTCACCCCTCCACTTT
TRBD1	TRBJ1-2	many	TRBV7-3	CASSGDRVYGYTF	TGTGCCAGCAGCGGGGACAGGGTCTATGGCTACACCTTC
TRBD1	TRBJ1-2	many	TRBV24-1	CATSDRTGGSGGYTF	TGTGCCACCAGTGACCGGACAGGGGGGTCAGGCGGCTACACCTTC
-	TRBJ1-1	many	TRBV5-4	CASSWGRMNTEAFF	TGTGCCAGCAGCTGGGGACGGATGAACACTGAAGCTTTCTTT
-	TRBJ2-1	many	TRBV6-2/TRBV6-3	CASSYSPIVQFF	TGTGCCAGCAGTTACTCCCCGATCGTCCAGTTCTTC
TRBD1	TRBJ1-1	few	TRBV3-1	CASSPPSTGGLKAFF	TGTGCCAGCAGCCCCCCGTCGACAGGGGGCTTAAAAGCTTTCTTT
-	TRBJ2-7	-	TRBV5-1	CASSLNGGSYEQYF	TGCGCCAGCAGCTTGAATGGGGGGTCCTACGAGCAGTACTTC
-	TRBJ1-4	-	TRBV11-3	CASSLLPQATNEKLFF	TGTGCCAGCAGCCTGCTCCCACAGGCAACTAATGAAAAACTGTTTTTT
TRBD1	TRBJ1-6	many	TRBV6-4	CASSDFSTGSDLHF	TGTGCCAGCAGTGACTTTTCGACAGGGTCGGACCTCCACTTT
-	TRBJ1-1	few	TRBV7-2	CASSLGSFYRTEAFF	TGTGCCAGCAGCTTAGGCAGCTTCTACAGGACTGAAGCTTTCTTT